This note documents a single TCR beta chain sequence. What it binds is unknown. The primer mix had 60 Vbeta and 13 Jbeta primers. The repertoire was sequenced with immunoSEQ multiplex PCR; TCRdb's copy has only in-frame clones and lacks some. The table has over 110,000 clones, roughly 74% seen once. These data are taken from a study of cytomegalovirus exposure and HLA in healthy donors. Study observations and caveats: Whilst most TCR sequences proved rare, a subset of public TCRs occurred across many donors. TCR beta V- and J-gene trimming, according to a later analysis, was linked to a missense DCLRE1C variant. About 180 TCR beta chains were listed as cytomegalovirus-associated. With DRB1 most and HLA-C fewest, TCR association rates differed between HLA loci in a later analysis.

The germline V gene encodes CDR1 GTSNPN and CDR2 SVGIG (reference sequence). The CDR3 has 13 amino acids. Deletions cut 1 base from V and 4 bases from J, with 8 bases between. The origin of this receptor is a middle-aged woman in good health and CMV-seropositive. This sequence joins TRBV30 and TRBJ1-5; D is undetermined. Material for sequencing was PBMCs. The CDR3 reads CAWSDRSNQPQHF. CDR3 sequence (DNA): TGTGCCTGGAGTGACCGGAGTAATCAGCCCCAGCATTTT.